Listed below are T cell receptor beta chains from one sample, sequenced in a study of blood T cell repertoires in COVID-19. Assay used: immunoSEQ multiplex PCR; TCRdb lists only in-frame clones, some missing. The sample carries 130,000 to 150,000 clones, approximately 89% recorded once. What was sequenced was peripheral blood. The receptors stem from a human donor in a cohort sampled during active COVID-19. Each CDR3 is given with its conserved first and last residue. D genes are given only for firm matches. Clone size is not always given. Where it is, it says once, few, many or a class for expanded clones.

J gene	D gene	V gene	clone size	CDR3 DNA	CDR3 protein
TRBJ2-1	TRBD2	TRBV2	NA	TGTGCCAGCAGTGAACTAGCGGGGGATAATGAGCAGTTCTTC	CASSELAGDNEQFF
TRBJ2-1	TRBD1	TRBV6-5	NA	TGTGCCAGCAGTCCCAGGGGGCTCGATGAGCAGTTCTTC	CASSPRGLDEQFF
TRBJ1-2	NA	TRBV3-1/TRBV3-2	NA	TGTGCCAGCAGACGACAAGGGGCGGGGTTCGGCTACACCTTC	CASRRQGAGFGYTF
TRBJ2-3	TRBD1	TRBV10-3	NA	TGTGCCATCAGTGATGACAGGGGAACGGATACGCAGTATTTT	CAISDDRGTDTQYF
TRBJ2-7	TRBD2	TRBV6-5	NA	TGTGCCAGCAGTTACTCCCTAGCGGCACCTTACGAGCAGTACTTC	CASSYSLAAPYEQYF
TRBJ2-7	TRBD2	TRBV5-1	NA	TGCGCCAGCAGCTACCGGACTAGCGGATCCTACGAGCAGTACTTC	CASSYRTSGSYEQYF
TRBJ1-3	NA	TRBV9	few	TGTGCCAGCAGCGTAACCCCTGCGGAGGCGCGAGGAAACACCATATATTTT	CASSVTPAEARGNTIYF
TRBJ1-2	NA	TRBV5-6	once	TGTGCCAGCAGCTTGTGGGGGGTTGCTAACTATGGCTACACCTTC	CASSLWGVANYGYTF
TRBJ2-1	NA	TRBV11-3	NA	TGTGCCAGCAGCTCGTCACTACGGCGAACCGAGCAGTTCTTC	CASSSSLRRTEQFF
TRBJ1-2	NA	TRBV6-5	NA	TGTGCCAGCAGTTTACCGGACAGCCCCTATGGCTACACCTTC	CASSLPDSPYGYTF
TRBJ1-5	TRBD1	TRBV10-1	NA	TGCGCCAGCAGGCAGGGGGGCCAGCCCCAGCATTTT	CASRQGGQPQHF
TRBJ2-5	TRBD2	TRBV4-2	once	TGTGCCAGCAGCCAAGATTTCCCCCCGGGACTAGCTTTATACTTC	CASSQDFPPGLALYF
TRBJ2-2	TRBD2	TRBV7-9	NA	TGTGCCAGCAGCATTAGCGGGGGGGCCCGGACCGGGGAGCTGTTTTTT	CASSISGGARTGELFF
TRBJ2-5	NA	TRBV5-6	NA	TGTGCCAGCAGCTTGGGCCGAGCTTCCGAGACCCAGTACTTC	CASSLGRASETQYF
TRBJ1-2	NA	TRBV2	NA	TGTGCCAGCAGGGGAGACGTAACTAACTATGGCTACACCTTC	CASRGDVTNYGYTF
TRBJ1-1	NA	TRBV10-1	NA	TGCGCCAGCAGTGAGTCGGCGTCAGGGAGGACTGAAGCTTTCTTT	CASSESASGRTEAFF
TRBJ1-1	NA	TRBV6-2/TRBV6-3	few	TGTGCCAGCAGTTACGCTCTCGAGGGTGGTAGCACTGAAGCTTTCTTT	CASSYALEGGSTEAFF
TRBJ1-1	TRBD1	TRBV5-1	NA	TGCGCCAGCAGCCCCGGACAGGGCATTGAAGCTTTCTTT	CASSPGQGIEAFF
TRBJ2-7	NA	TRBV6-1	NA	TGTGCCAGCAGTGAAGCCAGAGGGCTCACCTACGAGCAGTACTTC	CASSEARGLTYEQYF
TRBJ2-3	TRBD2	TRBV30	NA	TGTGCCAGACTAGCGGGAAGCACAGATACGCAGTATTTT	CARLAGSTDTQYF
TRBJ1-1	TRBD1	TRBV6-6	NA	TGTGCCAGCAGTCCGACAGGGGGCGAGGTTAACACTGAAGCTTTCTTT	CASSPTGGEVNTEAFF
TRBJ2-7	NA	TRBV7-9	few	TGTGCCCTCCGGGACTCTTCCGAGCAGTACTTC	CALRDSSEQYF
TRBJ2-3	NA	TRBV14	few	TGTGCCAGCAGCACGAAGGGGATGAGCACAGATACGCAGTATTTT	CASSTKGMSTDTQYF
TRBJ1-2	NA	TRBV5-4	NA	TGTGCCAGCAGCTTGTATCCAGGTCTAAACTATGGCTACACCTTC	CASSLYPGLNYGYTF
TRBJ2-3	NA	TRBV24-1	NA	TGTGCCACCAGTTCCGCAGATACGCAGTATTTT	CATSSADTQYF
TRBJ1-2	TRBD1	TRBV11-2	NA	TGTGCCAGCAGCAAAGCCGGGACAGACTATGGCTACACCTTC	CASSKAGTDYGYTF
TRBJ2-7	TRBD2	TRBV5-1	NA	TGCGCCAGCAGCTTAATTGGGACTAGCGGGGGTAGCCCTATATTCTACGAGCAGTACTTC	CASSLIGTSGGSPIFYEQYF
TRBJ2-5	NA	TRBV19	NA	TGTGCCAGTAGCCCTTTTTTGGCCTCGTACCAAGAGACCCAGTACTTC	CASSPFLASYQETQYF
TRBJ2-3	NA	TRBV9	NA	TGTGCCAGCAGCGTAGATCTTCAGGGGCCAGATACGCAGTATTTT	CASSVDLQGPDTQYF
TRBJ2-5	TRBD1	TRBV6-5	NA	TGTGCCAGCAGTTCTCACCCCCCGGGACAGCAAGAGACCCAGTACTTC	CASSSHPPGQQETQYF
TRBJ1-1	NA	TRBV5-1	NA	TGCGCCAGCAGCCAAGAGGGACAGAACACTGAAGCTTTCTTT	CASSQEGQNTEAFF
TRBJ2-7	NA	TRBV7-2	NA	TGTGCCAGCAGCTTAGTCGTCCGACTGGCCTACGAGCAGTACTTC	CASSLVVRLAYEQYF
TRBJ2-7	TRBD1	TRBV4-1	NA	TGCGCCAGCAGCCACGGAGTGGGGACAGGGGGAGACCTAGTCCAGTACTTC	CASSHGVGTGGDLVQYF
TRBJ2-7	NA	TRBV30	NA	TGTGCCGGGATACCCTCGGACAGCTCCTACGAGCAGTACTTC	CAGIPSDSSYEQYF
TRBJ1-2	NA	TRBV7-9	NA	TGTGCCAGCAGCTTGGGGCAGAGAAACTATGGCTACACCTTC	CASSLGQRNYGYTF
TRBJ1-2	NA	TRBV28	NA	TGTGCCAGCAGACCAGGGTCGTATAACTATGGCTACACCTTC	CASRPGSYNYGYTF
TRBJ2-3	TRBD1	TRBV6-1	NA	TGTGCCAGCAGTGAAATAGCAGCAGGGGGCTGGTCGGATACGCAGTATTTT	CASSEIAAGGWSDTQYF
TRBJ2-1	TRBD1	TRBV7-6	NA	TGTGCCAGCAGCCCGACAGGGGCCAGCTCCTACAATGAGCAGTTCTTC	CASSPTGASSYNEQFF
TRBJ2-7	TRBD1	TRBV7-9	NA	TGTGCCAGCAGCACAACCGGGACAGGGATCAACGAGCAGTACTTC	CASSTTGTGINEQYF
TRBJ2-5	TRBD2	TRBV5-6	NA	TGTGCCAGCAGCCACGGGACTAGCGGGGGGTTCCAAGAGACCCAGTACTTC	CASSHGTSGGFQETQYF
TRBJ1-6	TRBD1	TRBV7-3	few	TGTGCCAGCAGCTCCGGACAGGGAGGCTCTAATTCACCCCTCCACTTT	CASSSGQGGSNSPLHF
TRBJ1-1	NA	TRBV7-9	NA	TGTGCCAGCAGCCGAGTCGGTGGCACTGAAGCTTTCTTT	CASSRVGGTEAFF
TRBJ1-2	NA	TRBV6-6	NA	TGTGCCAGCAGTGTGGGCAGGGCCGTGGGAAGCACCTTC	CASSVGRAVGSTF
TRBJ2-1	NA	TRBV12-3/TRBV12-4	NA	TGTGCCAGCAGTGGCGGCAATGAGCAGTTCTTC	CASSGGNEQFF
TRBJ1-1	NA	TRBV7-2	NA	TGTGCCAGCAGCTTAGTAGGGGGGGAAACTGAAGCTTTCTTT	CASSLVGGETEAFF
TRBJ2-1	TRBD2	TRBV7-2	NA	TGTGCCAGCAGCTTAGAAACGGGGGGAAACCATGAGCAGTTCTTC	CASSLETGGNHEQFF
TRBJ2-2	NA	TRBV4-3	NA	TGCGCCAGCAGCCAAGATGAGACTACGGGGGAGCTGTTTTTT	CASSQDETTGELFF
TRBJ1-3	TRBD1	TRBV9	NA	TGTGCCAGCAGCGCCACAGGGGGGGGAAACACCATATATTTT	CASSATGGGNTIYF
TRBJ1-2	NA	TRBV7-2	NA	TGTGCCGGAGCGGGAGCCTTGCGCTATGGCTACACCTTC	CAGAGALRYGYTF
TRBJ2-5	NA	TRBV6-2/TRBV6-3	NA	TGTGCCAGCAGTTACCCCGACAGGCAAGAGACCCAGTACTTC	CASSYPDRQETQYF
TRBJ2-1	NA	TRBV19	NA	TGTGCCAGTAGTACCTTAAACAATGAGCAGTTCTTC	CASSTLNNEQFF
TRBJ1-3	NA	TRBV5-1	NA	TGCGCCAGCAGGGAAGGGGCGACTGGAAACACCATATATTTT	CASREGATGNTIYF